This T cell receptor (beta chain) was obtained from a study of blood T cell repertoires in COVID-19. At the level of the study: Material from acute and convalescent COVID-19 was sourced from the United States, Italy and Spain. T cells, B-cell-depleted T cells, or PBMCs supplied cDNA or gDNA.

Per the authors' pipeline: Amplification with reference gene primers provided the estimates of nucleated cell counts. This table comes from immunoSEQ multiplex PCR, and its TCRdb copy is limited to in-frame clones, with some not included. The V and J calls and clone size come from that table; D and trimming were worked out from the DNA. The sample has 300,000 to 400,000 clones; around 87% are singletons. Trimming removed 2 bases at V and 7 bases at J, with 11 bases between. Germline V gene sequence: CDR1 MNHNS, CDR2 SASEGT. The CDR3 covers 13 residues. Sequencing used peripheral blood. The TCR sequence derives from a human donor in a cohort sampled during active COVID-19. The V and J genes are TRBV6-1 and TRBJ1-2, with D unresolved. The CDR3 bases are TGTGCCAGCAGTGAAAGCCCCTTAGCTGGCTACACCTTC. Protein sequence: CASSESPLAGYTF.